This T cell receptor (beta chain) comes out of a study of breast tumors, draining lymph nodes, adjacent tissues. This clonotype was seen many times. What it recognizes is unknown. V was pared by 0 bases and J by 1 base, with 12 bases between. Germline assignment: CDR1 DFQATT and CDR2 SNEGSKA (reference sequence). CDR3 length: 15 amino acids. Each CDR3 protein gets one entry after TCRdb re-called the multiplex PCR reads with MiXCR. The repertoire includes around 130,000 distinct CDR3 sequences, around 20% of them detected once, and over 3% sits in the top ten. The lymph nodes were axillary draining lymph nodes from breast cancer patients. Study-wide findings and caveats: Compared with lymph nodes, tumors were less diverse; compared with nontumor tissue, more. The lymph node origin of tumor T cells was framed as consistent with a hypothesis, not demonstrated. Luminal-like breast cancer showed significantly higher tumor–nontumor repertoire similarity than basal-like. The data were judged consistent with most tumor T cells coming from lymph node and expanding in tumor.

Sequenced input: axillary lymph node tissue. The source of this sequence is a female donor with breast cancer. Some clones in this sample may be carry-over from other donors' samples. The genes are TRBV20-1 and TRBJ1-2; D unclear. The CDR3 sequence is CSARDSQLINYGYTF. The CDR3, as DNA: TGCAGTGCTAGAGACTCACAGCTTATTAACTATGGCTACACCTTC.